This is a list of T cell receptor beta chains from one sample in a study of T cells in Graves' hyperthyroidism and ophthalmopathy. TCRdb re-called the multiplex PCR reads with MiXCR, one entry per CDR3 protein. The repertoire has 450,000 to 550,000 distinct CDR3 sequences, approximately 24% of them found once; the top ten carry about 11%. The sequencing input was blood. The receptors derive from a woman aged 25-40 years with Graves' ophthalmopathy. Both conserved end residues are part of each CDR3. The D gene is left open where the match is weak. Where a row states a size, it is once, few, many or the class of an expanded clone; other rows omit it.

j_gene | v_gene | abundance | d_gene | CDR3nt | CDR3aa
TRBJ2-5 | TRBV7-2 | - | TRBD2 | TGTGCCAGCAGCTTAGTGCACGGCAGCGGGGCCCAGTACTTC | CASSLVHGSGAQYF
TRBJ1-1 | TRBV4-1 | many | TRBD1 | TGCGCCAGCAGCCCCGCGACAGGGAAGAACACTGAAGCTTTCTTT | CASSPATGKNTEAFF
TRBJ1-2 | TRBV7-2 | many | - | TGTGCCAGCAGCGATGAGCGGCGGGGCGGGTATGGCTACACCTTC | CASSDERRGGYGYTF
TRBJ2-5 | TRBV30 | - | - | TGTGCCTGGAGTGCGCCGACTAGTATACTAGAGACCCAGTACTTC | CAWSAPTSILETQYF
TRBJ2-7 | TRBV10-3 | few | - | TGTGCCATCAAGGGGACCCACGACCCTTACGAGCAGTACTTC | CAIKGTHDPYEQYF
TRBJ2-2 | TRBV5-1 | many | - | TGCGCCAGCAGCCCTTACGGGACGTACGACACCGGGGAGCTGTTTTTT | CASSPYGTYDTGELFF
TRBJ2-7 | TRBV6-2/TRBV6-3 | - | TRBD2 | TGTGCCAGCAGTTACGGACTAGCGGGAGGGTCCTACGAGCAGTACTTC | CASSYGLAGGSYEQYF
TRBJ2-4 | TRBV7-3 | - | - | TGTGCCAGCAGCCCAAAACCGACAGGCAAGATAGCCAAAAACATTCAGTACTTC | CASSPKPTGKIAKNIQYF
TRBJ1-1 | TRBV2 | - | - | TGTGCCAGCGGATGGGATGTAGCGGTCAACACTGAAGCTTTCTTT | CASGWDVAVNTEAFF
TRBJ2-7 | TRBV12-3/TRBV12-4 | many | TRBD1 | TGTGCCAGCAGTTGGATGGGACAGCCTAAAACCTACGAGCAGTACTTC | CASSWMGQPKTYEQYF
TRBJ2-5 | TRBV2 | many | - | TGTGCCAGCAGGGTCACAGGGATGGAGACCCAGTACTTC | CASRVTGMETQYF
TRBJ1-1 | TRBV29-1 | - | - | TGCAGCGTTGATAAGAACACTGAAGCTTTCTTT | CSVDKNTEAFF
TRBJ2-7 | TRBV28 | few | - | TGTGCCAGCAGTTCATTCTCTATGAGGGTCTACGAGCAGTACTTC | CASSSFSMRVYEQYF
TRBJ2-7 | TRBV7-9 | many | - | TGTGCCAGCAGCTTAGCGGGGGCTGGTTACGAGCAGTACTTC | CASSLAGAGYEQYF
TRBJ2-5 | TRBV7-2 | many | - | TGTGCCAGCAGCTTAAACAGGGAGCTTTGGGAGACCCAGTACTTC | CASSLNRELWETQYF
TRBJ2-5 | TRBV7-8 | many | TRBD1 | TGTGCCAGCACCCCCCGCCTGGGACAGGGATCCCGAGAGACCCAGTACTTC | CASTPRLGQGSRETQYF
TRBJ2-7 | TRBV7-9 | - | - | TGTGCCAGCAGCCCTCCGGACAAGAGTGAGCAGTACTTC | CASSPPDKSEQYF
TRBJ1-1 | TRBV10-3 | - | TRBD1 | TGTGCCATCAGTCGTGACCCATTGGCGGGACAGGGGAGTAGCACTGAAGCTTTCTTT | CAISRDPLAGQGSSTEAFF
TRBJ2-7 | TRBV6-5 | many | TRBD2 | TGTGCCAGCAGTTTCTCGGGGGGGGGGCCTTCCTACGAGCAGTACTTC | CASSFSGGGPSYEQYF
TRBJ1-1 | TRBV6-2/TRBV6-3 | many | - | TGTGCCAGCAGTTACATAGGCGAAGCTTTCTTT | CASSYIGEAFF
TRBJ1-1 | TRBV28 | - | TRBD1 | TGTGCCAGCAGTGAGGACAGGGGAGCTTTCTTT | CASSEDRGAFF
TRBJ1-1 | TRBV28 | once | - | TGTGCCAGCTGTAGGCCCGGGGCAAACACTGAAGCTTTCTTT | CASCRPGANTEAFF
TRBJ1-1 | TRBV6-1 | - | - | TGTGCCAGCACTCCCCCCCAGGGTACTGAAGCTTTCTTT | CASTPPQGTEAFF
TRBJ1-1 | TRBV12-3/TRBV12-4 | few | - | TGTGCCAGCAGACGCAAAGAGAACACTGAAGCTTTCTTT | CASRRKENTEAFF
TRBJ1-5 | TRBV12-3/TRBV12-4 | few | - | TGTGCCAGCAGGTTTCACCCGAGCAATCAGCCCCAGCATTTT | CASRFHPSNQPQHF
TRBJ1-2 | TRBV27 | few | - | TGTGCCAGCAGTTTAAGGCAGGGATACCCCTATGGCTACACCTTC | CASSLRQGYPYGYTF
TRBJ1-6 | TRBV6-1 | many | - | TGTGCCAGCAGTGACCAGAATAATTCACCCCTCCACTTT | CASSDQNNSPLHF
TRBJ2-7 | TRBV7-3 | many | - | TGTGCCAGCAGGTTAAATGGGAACTACGAGCAGTACTTC | CASRLNGNYEQYF
TRBJ2-7 | TRBV6-1 | - | - | TGTGCCAGCAGTGGGTGGAGGTTCAGGGTCTTCTACGAGCAGTACTTC | CASSGWRFRVFYEQYF
TRBJ1-1 | TRBV20-1 | many | - | TGCAGTGCTAGACACGACCTGAACACTGAAGCTTTCTTT | CSARHDLNTEAFF
TRBJ2-7 | TRBV6-2/TRBV6-3 | - | TRBD1 | TGTGCCAGCAGTTACGGACCACGTGGGACAGGAGGGTACGAGCAGTACTTC | CASSYGPRGTGGYEQYF
TRBJ2-7 | TRBV6-2/TRBV6-3 | many | TRBD1 | TGTGCCAGCAGTACGCCTCTCCGGGACAGGGATTACGAGCAGTACTTC | CASSTPLRDRDYEQYF
TRBJ2-2 | TRBV12-5 | few | - | TGTGCTAGTGCCAAGGACTACCCGAACACCGGGGAGCTGTTTTTT | CASAKDYPNTGELFF
TRBJ2-7 | TRBV2 | - | TRBD2 | TGTGCCAGCAAGAGGACTAGCGGTACCTACGAGCAGTACTTC | CASKRTSGTYEQYF
TRBJ2-7 | TRBV4-3 | - | - | TGCGCCAGCAGCCAAAACAGTGGGCTAACCTACGAGCAGTACTTC | CASSQNSGLTYEQYF